The 7 T cell receptor beta chains listed next were all sequenced from one sample in a study of cytomegalovirus exposure and HLA in healthy donors. Vbeta (60) and Jbeta (13) primers were used in the PCR. Assay used: immunoSEQ multiplex PCR; TCRdb lists only in-frame clones, some missing. The sample consists of about 130,000 clones, more than 70% of them appearing once. The sequenced sample consisted of PBMCs. The receptors were sampled from a man aged 30 to 45 in good health and CMV-seronegative.

This clone was detected only a few times. The rearrangement links TRBV5-4 to TRBJ1-1; maybe TRBD1 (5 bases). Trimming took 4 bases from V and 4 from J, leaving 17 bases between them. Germline CDR1 and CDR2: SGHNT and YYREEE (reference sequence). This CDR3 spans 15 amino acids. The CDR3: CASSGMGGEGTEAFF. In DNA form, the CDR3 reads TGTGCCAGCAGCGGCATGGGGGGGGAGGGCACTGAAGCTTTCTTT.

V is TRBV21-1 and J is TRBJ1-4; the table's TRBD1 call for D was not verified on the DNA. TRBV21-1 is marked as a pseudogene. The CDR3 totals 12 residues. The CDR3 bases are TGTGCCAGCAGGGACAGGGAGGAAAAACTGTTTTTT. It yields the protein CASRDREEKLFF.

In this sample, this clone turned up a few times. The genes are TRBV11-2 and TRBJ2-7; 9 positions agree with TRBD1. The CDR3 contains 15 residues. Per the germline V gene, CDR1 is SGHAT and CDR2 is FQNNGV. Losses at the gene ends were 1 base for V and 3 bases for J; bases not matched to a gene: 4. For the CDR3, the DNA is TGTGCCAGCAGCTTAGCGACAGGGGGTGGCTACGAGCAGTACTTC. This codes for CASSLATGGGYEQYF. Complete variable domain (other parts from reference TRBV11-2 and TRBJ2-7): EAGVAQSPRYKIIEKRQSVAFWCNPISGHATLYWYQQILGQGPKLLIQFQNNGVVDDSQLPKDRFSAERLKGVDSTLKIQPAKLEDSAVYLCASSLATGGGYEQYFGPGTRLTVT.

The chain links TRBV28 to TRBJ2-2; D is perhaps TRBD2 (6 bases). This CDR3 has 15 residues. The V end lost 3 bases, the J end lost 3 bases, and 11 bases lay between the germline ends. Germline assignment: CDR1 MDHEN and CDR2 SYDVKM. The CDR3 reads CASSFRGTHTGELFF. CDR3 DNA: TGTGCCAGCAGTTTTCGGGGGACCCACACCGGGGAGCTGTTTTTT.

The chain carries TRBV11-2 and TRBJ2-3, with 11 bases fitting TRBD2. CDR3 size: 16 residues. Germline V gene sequence: CDR1 SGHAT, CDR2 FQNNGV. The J segment lost 0 bases and the V segment lost 3 bases, leaving 2 bases of the junction unmatched. The CDR3 DNA reads TGTGCCAGCAGCTTGACTAGCGGGGTCAGCACAGATACGCAGTATTTT. It encodes CASSLTSGVSTDTQYF.

Only a few counts were recorded for this clone. This chain links TRBV2 with TRBJ1-4; possible D gene TRBD1, 6 bases. Germline V gene data show CDR1 as SNHLY and CDR2 as FYNNEI. Trimming cost V 5 bases and J 3 bases, with 13 bases left between them. This CDR3 has 15 residues. The CDR3 loop reads CASSPRQAANEKLFF. The DNA for the CDR3 is TGTGCCAGCAGTCCGAGACAGGCGGCTAATGAAAAACTGTTTTTT.

This clone was seen a handful of times. This chain joins TRBV2 and TRBJ2-3; TRBD1 might be the D (5 bases). The length of the CDR3 is 14 residues. From germline, CDR1 is SNHLY and CDR2 FYNNEI. V shed 6 bases and J shed 1 base, with 11 bases lying between them. The DNA of the CDR3 is TGTGCCAGCAGGCTAGAAGGGGGCACAGATACGCAGTATTTT. Its protein product is CASRLEGGTDTQYF.